The next 20 T cell receptor beta chains were all read from a single sample in a study of cytomegalovirus exposure and HLA in healthy donors. The PCR had 60 Vbeta and 13 Jbeta primers. Clones were sequenced by immunoSEQ multiplex PCR, and TCRdb holds only the in-frame ones, with some missing. The repertoire holds some 190,000 clones, with approximately 88% as singletons. The sequenced sample was PBMCs. The receptors come from a boy aged 2 to 9 in good health and CMV-seronegative.

The chain uses TRBV5-1 and TRBJ2-5; D may be TRBD2 (6 bases). Trimming shortened V by 0 bases and J by 5 bases, and 8 bases separated the two germline ends. Germline V gives CDR1 SGHRS, CDR2 YFSETQ. CDR3 length: 13 amino acids. CDR3 loop: CASSLAGSETQYF. DNA for the CDR3: TGCGCCAGCAGCTTGGCCGGGAGTGAGACCCAGTACTTC.

CDR3 DNA: TGCAGCGTGCCCACACAGGGAGACTATGGCTACACCTTC. Residues: CSVPTQGDYGYTF. The chain combines TRBV29-1 with TRBJ1-2; a possible D gene is TRBD1 (6 bases). Trimming removed 6 bases at V and 3 bases at J, with 14 bases between. Per germline, CDR1 SQVTM and CDR2 ANQGSEA. This CDR3 is 13 amino acids long. The whole variable domain, remainder taken from reference TRBV29-1 and TRBJ1-2, is SAVISQKPSRDICQRGTSLTIQCQVDSQVTMMFWYRQQPGQSLTLIATANQGSEATYESGFVIDKFPISRPNLTFSTLTVSNMSPEDSSIYLCSVPTQGDYGYTFGSGTRLTVV.

The gene calls are TRBV2 and TRBJ1-1; TRBD1 might be the D (5 bases). V lost 8 bases and J lost 0, with 10 bases in between. The CDR3 has 13 residues. The germline V gene has CDR1 SNHLY and CDR2 FYNNEI. The CDR3 is CASLTDMNTEAFF. The CDR3 region has the DNA TGTGCCAGCTTGACAGATATGAACACTGAAGCTTTCTTT.

The chain links TRBV19 to TRBJ1-5; 9 nucleotides agree with TRBD1. Germline loops: CDR1 LNHDA, CDR2 SQIVND (reference sequence). This CDR3 is built from 16 residues. Trimming at V came to 4 bases and at J to 4 bases, leaving 8 bases not matched to a gene. DNA of the CDR3: TGTGCCAGTAGTACGGACAGGGGAATATGGAATCAGCCCCAGCATTTT. Its translation is CASSTDRGIWNQPQHF.

The chain has TRBV5-1 and TRBJ1-1; a possible D gene is TRBD1 (5 bases). The V end was cut by 4 bases, the J end by 4 bases, with 14 bases between. The CDR3 runs to 14 residues. Germline values: CDR1 SGHRS, CDR2 YFSETQ. The CDR3 here is CASSTAGSGTEAFF. In DNA, the CDR3 is TGCGCCAGCAGCACCGCAGGGTCGGGCACTGAAGCTTTCTTT.

On this clone itself: The same CDR3 can be traced to other DNA sequences in this sample. The rearrangement links TRBV15 to TRBJ1-5, with D uncertain. Per the germline V gene, CDR1 is LNHNV and CDR2 is YYDKDF (reference sequence). V was cut by 0 bases and J by 6 bases, with 9 bases left in between. The CDR3 is 14 residues long. The CDR3 region has the DNA TGTGCCACCAGCAGAGATCGAGGCGGTCAGCCCCAGCATTTT. Amino acid sequence: CATSRDRGGQPQHF.

The chain combines TRBV29-1 with TRBJ2-1; D might be TRBD1 (6 bases). Germline loops: CDR1 SQVTM, CDR2 ANQGSEA. Trimming left V 4 bases short and J 0 bases short, with 16 bases between. The CDR3 runs to 16 residues. DNA of the CDR3: TGCAGCGTTGTGGAGAACAGGGCTAGCTCCTACAATGAGCAGTTCTTC. Translating it yields CSVVENRASSYNEQFF.

As to this clone: Its ends do not fully match the called genes, so a read error is possible. The sample holds other DNA sequences that translate to the same CDR3. CDR3 protein: CASSPKEGLAGGSEYNEQFF. DNA of the CDR3: TGTGCCAGCAGCCCGAAGGAAGGCCTAGCGGGAGGTTCGGAATACAATGAGCAATTCTTC. This rearrangement joins TRBV4-2 to TRBJ2-1; 11 bases map to TRBD2. Germline-derived CDR1 and CDR2 are LGHNA and YNFKEQ. The CDR3 extends over 20 amino acids.

This chain links TRBV19 with TRBJ2-4; no reliable D call. Germline V CDR1 and CDR2: LNHDA, SQIVND (reference sequence). This CDR3 is built from 18 residues. The V end was cut by 1 base, the J end by 5 bases, with 21 bases between. The CDR3 DNA reads TGTGCCAGTAGTATAGTTGGTTTTGCGCGAGCAGGCGAAAACATTCAGTACTTC. It is translated as CASSIVGFARAGENIQYF.

The rearrangement uses TRBV15 and TRBJ2-7, with D maybe TRBD1 (6 bases). The CDR3 runs to 14 residues. The V gene's germline CDR1 is LNHNV and CDR2 YYDKDF (reference sequence). Trimming removed 4 bases at V and 5 bases at J, with 15 bases between. The CDR3 DNA reads TGTGCCACCAGCAAAGACAGGTTGGCGAACGAGCAGTACGTC. Its protein product is CATSKDRLANEQYV.

The gene calls are TRBV27 and TRBJ2-1, with TRBD1 matching 9 bases. In germline, CDR1 is MNHEY, CDR2 SMNVEV (reference sequence). J lost 3 bases, V lost 1 base, and 10 bases had no gene match. CDR3 length: 18 amino acids. CDR3 nucleotide sequence: TGTGCCAGCAGTTTATTCGCCATCGTGGGACAGGGCTACAATGAGCAGTTCTTC. Translating gives CASSLFAIVGQGYNEQFF.

The V call is TRBV30, the J call TRBJ1-1; a possible D gene is TRBD1 (6 bases). Germline V gene sequence: CDR1 GTSNPN, CDR2 SVGIG (reference sequence). V shed 1 base and J shed 10 bases, with 19 bases lying between them. The CDR3 consists of 14 residues. The CDR3 nucleotides read TGTGCCTGGAGTGGGGGCTTTGGACAGTTTGGAGCTTTCTTT. This encodes CAWSGGFGQFGAFF. Variable domain in full (rest from reference TRBV30 and TRBJ1-1): SQTIHQWPATLVQPVGSPLSLECTVEGTSNPNLYWYRQAAGRGLQLLFYSVGIGQISSEVPQNLSASRPQDRQFILSSKKLLLSDSGFYLCAWSGGFGQFGAFFGQGTRLTVV.

The chain joins TRBV29-1 to TRBJ1-1, with D possibly matching TRBD1 (5 bases). The CDR3 spans 13 residues. Trimming took off 7 bases at V and 5 bases at J, with 17 bases between the two ends. CDR1 and CDR2 from the germline V gene are SQVTM and ANQGSEA. In nucleotides, the CDR3 is TGCAGCGGGGTGGGGCCGGGGGGAACTGAAGCTTTCTTT. It specifies CSGVGPGGTEAFF. Filled out from reference TRBV29-1 and TRBJ1-1, the complete variable domain reads SAVISQKPSRDICQRGTSLTIQCQVDSQVTMMFWYRQQPGQSLTLIATANQGSEATYESGFVIDKFPISRPNLTFSTLTVSNMSPEDSSIYLCSGVGPGGTEAFFGQGTRLTVV.

The genes are TRBV19 and TRBJ2-5, with TRBD2 matching over 8 bases. Trimming at V came to 7 bases and at J to 5 bases, leaving 12 bases not matched to a gene. This CDR3 has 15 amino acids. Germline CDR1 reads LNHDA; CDR2 reads SQIVND (reference sequence). This CDR3 is CASKSRAGVAETQYF. The CDR3 region has the DNA TGTGCCAGTAAATCCCGAGCGGGAGTGGCGGAGACCCAGTACTTC. The whole variable domain, remainder taken from reference TRBV19 and TRBJ2-5, is DGGITQSPKYLFRKEGQNVTLSCEQNLNHDAMYWYRQDPGQGLRLIYYSQIVNDFQKGDIAEGYSVSREKKESFPLTVTSAQKNPTAFYLCASKSRAGVAETQYFGPGTRLLVL.

This clone was seen once. In DNA form, the CDR3 reads TGTGCCTGGAGTCATACACTGAACACTGAAGCTTTCTTT. It is translated as CAWSHTLNTEAFF. The chain couples TRBV30 to TRBJ1-1; no clear D gene. This CDR3 contains 13 residues. CDR1 and CDR2 (germline): GTSNPN, SVGIG (reference sequence). Trimming removed 2 bases at V and 0 bases at J, with 7 bases between.

The rearrangement links TRBV6-6 to TRBJ2-1; 10 bases align to TRBD2. This CDR3 has 15 amino acids. Trimming took 6 bases from V and 5 from J; bases not matched to a gene: 7. Germline V gene lookup returns CDR1 MNHNY and CDR2 SVGAGI (reference sequence). This CDR3 reads CASSYSGRTNNEQFF. CDR3 in DNA: TGTGCCAGCAGCTATAGCGGGAGGACGAACAATGAGCAGTTCTTC.

CDR3 amino acids: CASSLVVQISGANVLTF. The CDR3 nucleotides read TGTGCCAGCAGCTTAGTTGTACAGATCTCTGGGGCCAACGTCCTGACTTTC. The chain employs TRBV7-2 and TRBJ2-6; D call uncertain. The CDR3 extends over 17 amino acids. Trimming cost V 1 base and J 0 bases, with 10 bases left between them. CDR1 SGHTA and CDR2 FQGNSA come from the germline V gene.

The chain employs TRBV6-5 and TRBJ1-2; TRBD1 is a possible D gene (5 bases). Per germline, CDR1 MNHEY and CDR2 SVGAGI. V dropped 2 bases and J dropped 8 bases, with 9 bases sitting between them. This CDR3 comprises 12 residues. CDR3 sequence: CASSYGGTGYTF. The CDR3 nucleotides read TGTGCCAGCAGTTACGGGGGGACGGGCTACACCTTC.

The V gene is TRBV10-2, the J gene TRBJ1-2; 7 nucleotides align to TRBD1. Germline V gives CDR1 WSHSY, CDR2 SAAADI. The junction had 11 bases not matched to a gene; V was cut back by 2 bases and J by 8 bases. This CDR3 is 15 amino acids long. CDR3 region: CASSEGRGRRGGYTF. CDR3 coding DNA: TGCGCCAGCAGTGAGGGTAGGGGGCGAAGAGGGGGCTACACCTTC.

This clone was counted a single time. CDR3 coding DNA: TGTGCCAGCAGTTACCACCCTAGAGTCGCGGGTGAAAAACTGTTTTTT. Translating it yields CASSYHPRVAGEKLFF. V is TRBV6-5 and J is TRBJ1-4, with unresolved D. The CDR3 has 16 amino acids. The germline V gene has CDR1 MNHEY and CDR2 SVGAGI. Trimming took 2 bases from V and 7 from J, leaving 17 bases between them.